The 22 T cell receptor beta chains reported below all come from one sample, sequenced in a study of cytomegalovirus exposure and HLA in healthy donors. Vbeta (60) and Jbeta (13) primers were used in the PCR. Only in-frame clones appear in the TCRdb table, and some are missing; sequencing was by immunoSEQ multiplex PCR. The sample includes fewer than 250,000 clones, approximately 78% of them seen just once. The sequencing sample was made of PBMCs. The receptors stem from a man younger than 40 in good health and CMV-seronegative.

The J gene is TRBJ2-3, the V gene TRBV5-4; possible D gene TRBD2, 6 bases. The CDR3 is 16 amino acids. Deletions cut 2 bases from V and 5 bases from J, with 18 bases between. Germline CDR1 SGHNT, CDR2 YYREEE (reference sequence). CDR3 sequence reads: CASSFGLAGGEDTQYF. CDR3 DNA: TGTGCCAGCAGCTTCGGGTTGGCCGGCGGGGAAGATACGCAGTATTTT.

The rearrangement uses TRBV19 and TRBJ2-5; the D gene is possibly TRBD1 (5 bases). The CDR3 is made up of 16 amino acids. CDR1 LNHDA and CDR2 SQIVND come from the germline V gene (reference sequence). The V gene lost 3 bases and the J gene lost 1 base, with 15 bases spanning the gap. CDR3 DNA: TGTGCCAGTAGTATTTGGGGCGGCGGCGCCCAAGAGACCCAGTACTTC. It translates to CASSIWGGGAQETQYF.

The J gene is TRBJ2-3, the V gene TRBV7-8; D might be TRBD2 (6 bases). Germline V gives CDR1 SGHVS, CDR2 FQNEAQ. Trimming removed 3 bases at V and 3 bases at J, with 13 bases between. The length of the CDR3 is 15 residues. As DNA, the CDR3 is TGTGCCAGCAGCTTTAAGGCTCGGGGGACAGATACGCAGTATTTT. Translated: CASSFKARGTDTQYF.

The chain carries TRBV28 and TRBJ1-6; 7 bases map to TRBD1. CDR1 and CDR2 from the germline V gene are MDHEN and SYDVKM. This CDR3 has 18 residues. V shed 4 bases, J shed 0 bases, and the junction held 9 bases outside the gene matches. The CDR3 here is CASSYPDRRSSYNSPLHF. The DNA of the CDR3 is TGTGCCAGCAGTTATCCGGACAGGAGGAGCTCCTATAATTCACCCCTCCACTTT.

This clone came up once. This sequence joins TRBV4-1 and TRBJ1-6; TRBD1 is a possible D gene (6 bases). The CDR3 sequence is 17 residues long. Trimming stripped 1 base from V and 11 bases from J, with 21 bases between. CDR1 is MGHRA and CDR2 is YSYEKL in the germline V gene. The CDR3 sequence: CASSQGSQLAWGPPLHF. The DNA for the CDR3 is TGCGCCAGCAGCCAAGGTTCCCAACTTGCGTGGGGGCCACCCCTCCACTTT.

This clone has just one count. This rearrangement joins TRBV18 to TRBJ2-5; 9 bases map to TRBD1. CDR3 size: 16 residues. V was pared by 5 bases and J by 4 bases, with 11 bases of the junction left unmatched. Per germline, CDR1 KGHSH and CDR2 LQKENI. CDR3 DNA: TGTGCCAGCTCAGGCCCGGGACAGGGTCGACGAGAGACCCAGTACTTC. Its translation is CASSGPGQGRRETQYF.

The chain's CDR3 is CASSLPPEGGNYGYTF. The CDR3 DNA is TGTGCCAGCAGTTTACCCCCGGAAGGAGGTAACTATGGCTACACCTTC. This rearrangement joins TRBV28 to TRBJ1-2, with D uncertain. This CDR3 has 16 residues. Germline V gene data show CDR1 as MDHEN and CDR2 as SYDVKM. Trimming stripped 2 bases from V and 1 base from J, with 14 bases between.

This clone was seen a single time. The V and J genes are TRBV7-2 and TRBJ1-6; the match to TRBD1 covers 7 bases. This CDR3 spans 19 amino acids. The germline CDR1 and CDR2 sequences are SGHTA and FQGNSA. V was pared by 1 base and J by 0 bases, with 9 bases of the junction left unmatched. CDR3 amino acids: CASSLGTRSGGSYNSPLHF. CDR3 DNA sequence: TGTGCCAGCAGCTTAGGAACCCGATCAGGGGGCTCCTATAATTCACCCCTCCACTTT.

The rearrangement links TRBV7-9 to TRBJ1-2; perhaps TRBD1 as D (6 bases). V was cut by 2 bases and J by 6 bases, with 16 bases left in between. CDR3 length: 15 residues. Germline V lookup: CDR1 SEHNR, CDR2 FQNEAQ (reference sequence). CDR3 residues: CASSLLQGPRNGYTF. CDR3 nucleotides: TGTGCCAGCAGCTTACTGCAGGGGCCTAGGAATGGCTACACCTTC.

The chain employs TRBV6-5 and TRBJ1-5; possible D gene TRBD1, 5 bases. Per germline, CDR1 MNHEY and CDR2 SVGAGI. CDR3 length equals 10 residues. V shed 8 bases and J shed 8 bases, with 7 bases lying between them. In DNA, the CDR3 is TGTGCCAGCGGACATGAGCCCCAGCATTTT. It encodes CASGHEPQHF.

The chain carries TRBV7-2 and TRBJ1-6; tentative D call: TRBD1 (5 bases). CDR1 and CDR2 from the germline V gene are SGHTA and FQGNSA. The CDR3 is 13 amino acids. Between the trimmed V and J ends, which lost 6 bases and 9 bases, there was a span of 12 bases. The CDR3 bases are TGTGCCAGCAGGCCGACCAGGGCTTCACCCCTCCACTTT. The encoded protein is CASRPTRASPLHF. The whole variable domain, remainder taken from reference TRBV7-2 and TRBJ1-6, is GAGVSQSPSNKVTEKGKDVELRCDPISGHTALYWYRQSLGQGLEFLIYFQGNSAPDKSGLPSDRFSAERTGGSVSTLTIQRTQQEDSAVYLCASRPTRASPLHFGNGTRLTVT.

The rearrangement links TRBV28 to TRBJ2-3; 7 nucleotides agree with TRBD2. The CDR3 runs 14 residues. Germline V gene lookup returns CDR1 MDHEN and CDR2 SYDVKM. V shed 3 bases, J shed 1 base, and the junction held 1 base outside the gene matches. As DNA, the CDR3 is TGTGCCAGCAGTTTCAGCGGGGGCACAGATACGCAGTATTTT. Protein: CASSFSGGTDTQYF. The full variable domain, rest sourced from reference TRBV28 and TRBJ2-3, is DVKVTQSSRYLVKRTGEKVFLECVQDMDHENMFWYRQDPGLGLRLIYFSYDVKMKEKGDIPEGYSVSREKKERFSLILESASTNQTSMYLCASSFSGGTDTQYFGPGTRLTVL.

This chain joins TRBV15 and TRBJ2-7; TRBD2 matches 7 bases. Germline V gives CDR1 LNHNV, CDR2 YYDKDF (reference sequence). After removal of 0 bases from V and 5 bases from J, the junction contained 10 bases not matched to a gene. This CDR3 region has 16 residues. CDR3 sequence: CATSRDRRLAKDEQYF. CDR3 nucleotides: TGTGCCACCAGCAGAGATCGGCGACTAGCAAAGGACGAGCAGTACTTC.

The rearrangement joins TRBV15 to TRBJ2-3, with a possible D match to TRBD2 (6 bases). V was pared by 1 base and J by 2 bases, with 13 bases between. The CDR3 has 16 residues. Germline CDR1 and CDR2: LNHNV and YYDKDF (reference sequence). CDR3 amino acids: CATSRGLVSSTDTQYF. CDR3 DNA: TGTGCCACCAGCAGAGGACTAGTCAGTTCCACAGATACGCAGTATTTT.

CDR3 DNA sequence: TGTGCCAGTAGTAGATTGTGGAGTAGGGGGTCAGGAGGCGACGAGCAGTACTTC. Its translation is CASSRLWSRGSGGDEQYF. The J gene is TRBJ2-7, the V gene TRBV19; maybe TRBD1 (6 bases). The germline V gene has CDR1 LNHDA and CDR2 SQIVND (reference sequence). V lost 4 bases and J 5 bases, leaving 27 bases between the germline ends. The CDR3 consists of 18 residues. The entire variable domain, with the rest obtained from reference TRBV19 and TRBJ2-7, is as follows: DGGITQSPKYLFRKEGQNVTLSCEQNLNHDAMYWYRQDPGQGLRLIYYSQIVNDFQKGDIAEGYSVSREKKESFPLTVTSAQKNPTAFYLCASSRLWSRGSGGDEQYFGPGTRLTVT.

The V call is TRBV2, the J call TRBJ2-5; tentative D call: TRBD1 (6 bases). V lost 6 bases and J 1 base, leaving 12 bases between the germline ends. Germline CDR1 SNHLY, CDR2 FYNNEI. The CDR3 covers 14 residues. The CDR3, as DNA: TGTGCCAGCAGCCGGTACAGGGCCCAAGAGACCCAGTACTTC. Translation: CASSRYRAQETQYF.

The CDR3 reads CASGPGQGSYEQYF. The CDR3 DNA reads TGTGCCAGCGGACCGGGACAGGGCTCCTACGAGCAGTACTTC. The V and J genes are TRBV5-6 and TRBJ2-7, with 9 positions matching TRBD1. This CDR3 is built from 14 residues. Germline CDR1 is SGHDT and CDR2 is YYEEEE. After removal of 7 bases from V and 0 bases from J, the junction contained 5 bases not matched to a gene.

J is TRBJ2-1 and V is TRBV6-5; 7 bases are a match to TRBD2. The CDR3 contains 12 residues. V trimming: 10 bases; J trimming: 6 bases; junction bases outside the gene matches: 6. Germline lookup yields CDR1 MNHEY and CDR2 SVGAGI. The chain's CDR3 is CATRDYRNEQFF. The DNA for the CDR3 is TGTGCCACCCGGGACTACCGCAATGAGCAGTTCTTC.

V usage is TRBV25-1 and J usage is TRBJ2-3; 11 positions agree with TRBD1. CDR3 size: 18 residues. Germline V gene sequence: CDR1 MGHDK, CDR2 SYGVNS. Losses at the gene ends were 0 bases for V and 3 bases for J; bases not matched to a gene: 8. CDR3 residues: CASSEYSGQGAVTDTQYF. CDR3 DNA sequence: TGTGCCAGCAGTGAATACTCCGGACAGGGGGCAGTAACAGATACGCAGTATTTT.

The chain couples TRBV11-3 to TRBJ2-7, with 7 bases that match TRBD1. CDR3 length: 13 amino acids. CDR1 and CDR2 (germline): SGHNT, YENEEA. Trimming cost V 4 bases and J 6 bases; bases outside gene matches: 6. The CDR3 DNA reads TGTGCCAGCAGCTATGAAGGGGGCCGCGAGCAGTACTTC. Protein product: CASSYEGGREQYF.

Written as DNA, the CDR3 is TGTGCCAGTAGTATAGATCGGGCGGGCGGCTCCTTCATTCAGTACTTC. Encoded protein: CASSIDRAGGSFIQYF. V and J are TRBV19 and TRBJ2-4, with D perhaps matching TRBD2 (5 bases). Trimming pared 0 bases from V and 9 bases from J, leaving 18 bases between. The germline V gene encodes CDR1 LNHDA and CDR2 SQIVND (reference sequence). The CDR3 runs to 16 residues.

This clone was observed a single time. V and J are TRBV13 and TRBJ1-2, with 7 positions matching TRBD1. The CDR3 totals 14 residues. V gave up 5 bases and J gave up 7 bases; unmatched junction bases: 10. Germline V gives CDR1 PRHDT, CDR2 FYEKMQ (reference sequence). The CDR3 region is CASSPQTGPLGYTF. In DNA, the CDR3 is TGTGCCAGCAGCCCCCAGACAGGGCCCCTTGGCTACACCTTC.